These T cell receptor beta chains were read from a single sample in a study of T cell responses to AZD1222 COVID-19 vaccine. Assay used: immunoSEQ multiplex PCR; TCRdb lists only in-frame clones, some missing. In the table there are roughly 120,000 clones, about 81% of which are singletons. The sequencing here drew on peripheral blood, taken on day 0 of AZD1222 vaccination. The receptors derive from an adult in good health. CDR3s include the opening cysteine and the closing phenylalanine or tryptophan. Fields, in order: clone size, J gene, V gene, D gene, CDR3 DNA, CDR3 protein. The D gene is left open where the match is weak. The size field is filled for only some rows; it gives once, few, many or a size class.

once,TRBJ1-3,TRBV18,-,TGTGCCAGCTCACCACAGGGTTCGGGAAACACCATATATTTT,CASSPQGSGNTIYF
-,TRBJ2-3,TRBV29-1,TRBD1,TGCAGCCTCGGACAGGGGAGCACAGATACGCAGTATTTT,CSLGQGSTDTQYF
-,TRBJ2-7,TRBV27,TRBD1,TGTGCCAGCAGTGGACAGGGTTTACGCGAGCAGTACTTC,CASSGQGLREQYF
-,TRBJ1-2,TRBV29-1,-,TGCAGCGTTTGGAACTATGGCTACACCTTC,CSVWNYGYTF
-,TRBJ1-1,TRBV24-1,-,TGTGCCACCAGTGAATGGGGTCGCACTGAAGCTTTCTTT,CATSEWGRTEAFF
-,TRBJ2-7,TRBV11-3,-,TGTGCCAGCAGCTTAGATAGAGGAAAGCAGTACTTC,CASSLDRGKQYF
-,TRBJ2-3,TRBV25-1,TRBD2,TGTGCCAGCAGTGCTTTAGCGGGGGGGAACACAGATACGCAGTATTTT,CASSALAGGNTDTQYF
few,TRBJ2-5,TRBV27,TRBD1,TGTGCCAGCAGTTTATCGCGTATGGACAGGGTGGAGGAGACCCAGTACTTC,CASSLSRMDRVEETQYF
-,TRBJ2-5,TRBV24-1,-,TGTGCCACCAGTGATTGGGGGGAGACCCAGTACTTC,CATSDWGETQYF
once,TRBJ2-1,TRBV28,-,TGTGCCAGCAGGCTACCGGGCAGCTCCTACAATGAGCAGTTCTTC,CASRLPGSSYNEQFF
-,TRBJ1-1,TRBV5-1,-,TGCGCCAGCAGGGTGAACACTGAAGCTTTCTTT,CASRVNTEAFF
-,TRBJ1-2,TRBV7-2,-,TGTGCCAGCAGCTTAGCAAAATTCACAGGGTATGGCTACACCTTC,CASSLAKFTGYGYTF
-,TRBJ2-1,TRBV10-2,TRBD1,TGCGCCAGCCGGGACAGGACATACAATGAGCAGTTCTTC,CASRDRTYNEQFF
-,TRBJ2-5,TRBV12-5,-,TGTGCTAGTGTCCCGCCAAGCGGGGAGACCCAGTACTTC,CASVPPSGETQYF
-,TRBJ2-1,TRBV5-4,TRBD2,TGTGCCAGCAGCTTACTAGCGGGGAGCTACAATGAGCAGTTCTTC,CASSLLAGSYNEQFF
-,TRBJ2-2,TRBV19,TRBD1,TGTGCCAGTACGGGGACAGGGGGCGCGTGGTACACCGGGGAGCTGTTTTTT,CASTGTGGAWYTGELFF
-,TRBJ1-2,TRBV4-3,-,TGCGCCAGCAGCCAGGGGGCCGGGGCAGGATACACTACCCTCTATGGCTACACCTTC,CASSQGAGAGYTTLYGYTF